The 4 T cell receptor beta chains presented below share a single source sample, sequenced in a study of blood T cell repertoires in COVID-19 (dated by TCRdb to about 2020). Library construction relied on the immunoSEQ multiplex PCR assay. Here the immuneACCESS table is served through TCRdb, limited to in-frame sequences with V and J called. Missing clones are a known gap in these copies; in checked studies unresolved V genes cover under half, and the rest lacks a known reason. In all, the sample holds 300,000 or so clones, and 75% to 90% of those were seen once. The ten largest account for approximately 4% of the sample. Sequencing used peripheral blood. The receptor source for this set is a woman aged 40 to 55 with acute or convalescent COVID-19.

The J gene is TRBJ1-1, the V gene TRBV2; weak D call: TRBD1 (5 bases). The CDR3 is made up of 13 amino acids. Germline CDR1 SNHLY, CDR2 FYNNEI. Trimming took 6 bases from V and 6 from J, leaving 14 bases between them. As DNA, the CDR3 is TGTGCCAGCAGCACCCTGGGGGGTGCTGAAGCTTTCTTT. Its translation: CASSTLGGAEAFF.

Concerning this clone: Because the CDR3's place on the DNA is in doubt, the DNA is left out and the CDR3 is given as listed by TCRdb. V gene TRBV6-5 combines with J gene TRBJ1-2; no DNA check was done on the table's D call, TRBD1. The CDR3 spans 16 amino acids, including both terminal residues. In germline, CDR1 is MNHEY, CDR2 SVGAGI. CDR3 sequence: CASSSSIGQGNYGYTF.

The CDR3 sequence: CASSPDRGGNTIYF. The CDR3 DNA is TGTGCCAGCAGCCCCGACAGAGGTGGAAACACCATATATTTT. This chain links TRBV5-6 with TRBJ1-3, with D possibly matching TRBD1 (5 bases). Trimming took off 4 bases at V and 3 bases at J, with 11 bases between the two ends. In germline, CDR1 is SGHDT, CDR2 YYEEEE. This CDR3 is 14 amino acids long.

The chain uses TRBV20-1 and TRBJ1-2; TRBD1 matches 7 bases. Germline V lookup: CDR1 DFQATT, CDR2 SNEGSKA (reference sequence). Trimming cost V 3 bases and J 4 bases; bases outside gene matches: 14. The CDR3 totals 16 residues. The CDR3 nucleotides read TGCAGTGCTAGTTACGGGGACAGCAACCAAGTCTATGGCTACACCTTC. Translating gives CSASYGDSNQVYGYTF.